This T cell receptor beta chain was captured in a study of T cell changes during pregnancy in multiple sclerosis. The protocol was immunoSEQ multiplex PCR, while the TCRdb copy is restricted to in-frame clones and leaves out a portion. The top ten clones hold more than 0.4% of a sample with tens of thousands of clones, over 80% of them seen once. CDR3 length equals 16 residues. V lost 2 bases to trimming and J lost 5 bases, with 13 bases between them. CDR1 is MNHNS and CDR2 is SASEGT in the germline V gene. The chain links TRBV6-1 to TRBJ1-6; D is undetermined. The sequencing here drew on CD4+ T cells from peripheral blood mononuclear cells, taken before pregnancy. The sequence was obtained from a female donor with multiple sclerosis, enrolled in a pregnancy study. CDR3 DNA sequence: TGTGCCAGCAGTGAACCGGTGGGCTTGAATAATTCACCCCTCCACTTT. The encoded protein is CASSEPVGLNNSPLHF.